One and the same sample provided the 32 T cell receptor beta chains below, sequenced in a study of blood T cells in healthy people across ages. Using a J-beta primer mix together with a sample-barcoded 5' primer, a second PCR was run for roughly 6 to 12 cycles. TCRdb re-analysed the 5' RACE reads in MiXCR, keeping a single row per CDR3 protein. This sample has some 850,000 distinct CDR3 sequences; under 30% occur once, and the top ten carry under 3%. The same sample was also studied in work on T cells of mothers and their children.

The sequencing sample was made of blood. The receptors come from a boy under 18 in good health.

This clonotype was observed a few times. A much larger clone lies one base from this, so it may be a read error. This sequence joins TRBV12-3 or TRBV12-4 and TRBJ2-5, with 9 bases fitting TRBD1. Gene TRBJ2-7 matches the end of the DNA better, so the J call may be wrong. This CDR3 has 13 amino acids. CDR3 nucleotides: TGTGCCAGCAGGCTGACAGGGGGCTACGAGCAGTACTTC. It is translated as CASRLTGGYEQYF.

This clonotype was recorded at least ten times. V is TRBV6-5 and J is TRBJ2-5; D may be TRBD1 (5 bases). CDR3 length: 16 amino acids. CDR1 is MNHEY, CDR2 SVGAGI, per germline. Trimming stripped 0 bases from V and 2 bases from J, with 13 bases between. The CDR3 bases are TGTGCCAGCAGTTACTCAGGGGTGGGCATACAAGAGACCCAGTACTTC. The encoded protein is CASSYSGVGIQETQYF.

The rearrangement links TRBV25-1 to TRBJ2-1; D not resolved. The V end was cut by 4 bases, the J end by 7 bases, with 20 bases between. Per the germline V gene, CDR1 is MGHDK and CDR2 is SYGVNS. CDR3 size: 16 residues. In DNA form, the CDR3 reads TGTGCCAGCAGTGTATCTTTTGGGCCCCTTGGGAATGAGCAGTTCTTC. Its protein product is CASSVSFGPLGNEQFF.

The genes are TRBV20-1 and TRBJ1-5; tentative D call: TRBD1 (5 bases). Germline assignment: CDR1 DFQATT and CDR2 SNEGSKA (reference sequence). The CDR3 has 13 residues. Trimming removed 6 bases from V and 4 bases from J, with 13 bases in between. CDR3 amino acids: CSAERGGNQPQHF. In DNA, the CDR3 is TGCAGTGCGGAGAGGGGAGGGAATCAGCCCCAGCATTTT.

This clonotype has more than one count but fewer than ten. V and J are TRBV5-1 and TRBJ1-4; no firm D call. The length of the CDR3 is 13 residues. From germline, CDR1 is SGHRS and CDR2 YFSETQ. V was pared by 2 bases and J by 8 bases, with 10 bases between. CDR3 residues: CASSLSSGEKLFF. The CDR3 coding sequence is TGCGCCAGCAGCTTATCGAGTGGGGAAAAACTGTTTTTT.

J is TRBJ2-3 and V is TRBV28; perhaps TRBD1 as D (5 bases). Germline assignment: CDR1 MDHEN and CDR2 SYDVKM. The CDR3 contains 12 residues. Trimming shortened V by 7 bases and J by 6 bases, and 11 bases separated the two germline ends. The CDR3 reads CASTQGRDTQYF. Here the CDR3 DNA reads TGTGCCAGCACCCAGGGCCGGGATACGCAGTATTTT.

The chain is built from TRBV2 and TRBJ2-5, with D possibly being TRBD2 (6 bases). The CDR3 totals 14 residues. Germline values: CDR1 SNHLY, CDR2 FYNNEI. Trimming removed 6 bases at V and 4 bases at J, with 15 bases between. The CDR3: CASSPRLGGETQYF. CDR3 sequence (DNA): TGTGCCAGCAGCCCCCGACTAGGAGGAGAGACCCAGTACTTC.

This chain connects TRBV9 to TRBJ1-3; D unresolved. The V end lost 0 bases, the J end lost 4 bases, and 2 bases lay between the germline ends. The CDR3 loop spans 12 amino acids. Germline V gene data show CDR1 as SGDLS and CDR2 as YYNGEE. The CDR3, as DNA: TGTGCCAGCAGCGTAGACGGAAACACCATATATTTT. Amino acid sequence: CASSVDGNTIYF.

The sample holds a few counts of this clonotype. The rearrangement uses TRBV12-3 or TRBV12-4 and TRBJ2-3; D is unresolved. CDR3 length: 12 residues. The V and J ends lost 6 bases and 7 bases respectively, with 11 bases between them. DNA of the CDR3: TGTGCCAGCAGCGAAAGACAAAATACGCAGTATTTT. It codes for CASSERQNTQYF.

This clonotype was observed a few times. This chain uses TRBV29-1 with TRBJ2-6; D gene ambiguous. Trimming left V 0 bases short and J 2 bases short, with 8 bases between. The germline V gene has CDR1 SQVTM and CDR2 ANQGSEA. The CDR3 has 15 residues. CDR3 bases: TGCAGCGTTGAAGAGGGCTCCGCTGGGGCCAACGTCCTGACTTTC. Its protein is CSVEEGSAGANVLTF.

Only a few counts were recorded for this clonotype. The V call is TRBV30, the J call TRBJ2-3; D is possibly TRBD2 (5 bases). CDR1 is GTSNPN, CDR2 SVGIG, per germline (reference sequence). V was cut by 4 bases and J by 2 bases, with 13 bases left in between. This CDR3 comprises 14 residues. Here the CDR3 reads CAWNSASHTDTQYF. CDR3 sequence (DNA): TGTGCCTGGAATTCCGCTAGCCACACAGATACGCAGTATTTT.

The chain links TRBV19 to TRBJ2-1; D assignment may be TRBD1 or TRBD2 (5 bases each). The assigned J gene may be wrong: the sequence end matches TRBJ2-5 better. The CDR3 is 13 residues long. Per the germline V gene, CDR1 is LNHDA and CDR2 is SQIVND (reference sequence). The CDR3 region is CASSIEGKETQYF. CDR3 DNA: TGTGCCAGTAGTATTGAGGGGAAGGAGACCCAGTACTTC.

CDR3 DNA: TGTGCCAGCAGTGCACAGGGGTTCGACGAGCAGTACTTC. It codes for CASSAQGFDEQYF. The gene calls are TRBV25-1 and TRBJ2-7, with 7 bases identical to TRBD1. CDR1 MGHDK and CDR2 SYGVNS come from the germline V gene. After removal of 4 bases from V and 5 bases from J, the junction contained 5 bases not matched to a gene. This CDR3 spans 13 amino acids.

This clonotype was seen only a few times. The J gene is TRBJ2-3, the V gene TRBV27; 7 nucleotides match TRBD1. V dropped 1 base and J dropped 4; count of bases not matched to a gene: 8. Germline CDR1 is MNHEY and CDR2 is SMNVEV (reference sequence). CDR3 size: 16 residues. This CDR3 reads CASSLFWQGEADTQYF. The CDR3 DNA sequence: TGTGCCAGCAGTTTATTTTGGCAGGGGGAAGCAGATACGCAGTATTTT.

With regard to this clonotype: One end of the junction does not line up with germline, which may come from a read error. The J gene is TRBJ2-5, the V gene TRBV10-3; D ambiguous. From germline, CDR1 is ENHRY and CDR2 SYGVKD. The CDR3 is 13 residues long. The CDR3 nucleotides read TGTACCATCAGTGAGGACGGCCAAGAGACCCAGTACTTC. Protein: CTISEDGQETQYF.

The J gene is TRBJ2-3, the V gene TRBV9, with D perhaps matching TRBD1 or TRBD2 (7 bases each). The CDR3 is 15 residues long. Germline lookup yields CDR1 SGDLS and CDR2 YYNGEE. V was pared by 3 bases and J by 0 bases, with 11 bases between. CDR3 residues: CASSGEGASTDTQYF. CDR3 sequence (DNA): TGTGCCAGCAGCGGGGAGGGGGCAAGCACAGATACGCAGTATTTT.

Ten or more counts support this clonotype. The chain links TRBV5-1 to TRBJ2-5; D unresolved. CDR3 length: 13 residues. CDR1 and CDR2 from the germline V gene are SGHRS and YFSETQ. The germline V and J ends were trimmed by 2 bases and 1 base, with 6 bases remaining between them. As DNA, the CDR3 is TGCGCCAGCAGCTTAAACCTCCAAGAGACCCAGTACTTC. Its protein is CASSLNLQETQYF.

The chain combines TRBV9 with TRBJ2-5; unclear D gene. The CDR3 covers 16 residues. Germline V gene sequence: CDR1 SGDLS, CDR2 YYNGEE. The V end was cut by 2 bases, the J end by 4 bases, with 18 bases between. CDR3 in DNA: TGTGCCAGCAGCGTGGGCCCCCACTCCATGGGAGAGACCCAGTACTTC. Amino acids: CASSVGPHSMGETQYF.

The rearrangement joins TRBV12-3 or TRBV12-4 to TRBJ2-2; possible D gene TRBD1, 6 bases. The V gene lost 5 bases and the J gene lost 2 bases, with 9 bases spanning the gap. CDR3 size: 14 residues. The DNA of the CDR3 is TGTGCCAGCAGTAAACAGGGAAACACCGGGGAGCTGTTTTTT. Translation gives CASSKQGNTGELFF.

The chain links TRBV20-1 to TRBJ2-3; 7 nucleotides line up with TRBD2. The length of the CDR3 is 20 residues. V gave up 4 bases and J gave up 1 base; unmatched junction bases: 23. Germline V gene lookup returns CDR1 DFQATT and CDR2 SNEGSKA (reference sequence). Here the CDR3 DNA reads TGCAGTGCTATTTTTCCCCCCGGGACTAACAAACCCAGAGGCACAGATACGCAGTATTTT. Amino acids: CSAIFPPGTNKPRGTDTQYF.

A few counts support this clonotype. The genes are TRBV10-2 and TRBJ2-5; D may be TRBD1 or TRBD2 (6 bases each). Looked up from germline, CDR1 is WSHSY and CDR2 is SAAADI. V lost 2 bases and J 2 bases, leaving 12 bases between the germline ends. This CDR3 spans 15 amino acids. CDR3 DNA sequence: TGCGCCAGCAGTGAGAGTCGGGGGCCTCAAGAGACCCAGTACTTC. Its protein is CASSESRGPQETQYF.

The V and J genes are TRBV3-1 and TRBJ2-7, with D perhaps assigned TRBD1 or TRBD2 (5 bases each). In germline, CDR1 is LGHDT, CDR2 YNNKEL (reference sequence). V was cut by 9 bases and J by 3 bases, with 15 bases left in between. The CDR3 contains 13 residues. The CDR3 DNA follows: TGTGCCAGTTCGGGGACGACCTTCTACGAGCAGTACTTC. This codes for CASSGTTFYEQYF.

This chain connects TRBV7-9 to TRBJ2-5, with D tentatively TRBD1 (6 bases). The V end lost 8 bases, the J end lost 5 bases, and 15 bases lay between the germline ends. This CDR3 has 13 amino acids. Germline V gene lookup returns CDR1 SEHNR and CDR2 FQNEAQ (reference sequence). The CDR3 DNA sequence: TGTGCCAGCGGAGATCAGGGGAAGGAGACCCAGTACTTC. Translated: CASGDQGKETQYF.

The V and J genes are TRBV6-1 and TRBJ1-1, with unresolved D. This CDR3 spans 15 amino acids. CDR1 is MNHNS and CDR2 is SASEGT in the germline V gene. V shed 7 bases and J shed 2 bases, with 17 bases lying between them. CDR3 nucleotide sequence: TGTGCCAGCACTCGAAGTGCTGGTTACAACACTGAAGCTTTCTTT. Residues: CASTRSAGYNTEAFF.

The table lists this clonotype with many counts. This chain links TRBV5-6 with TRBJ2-3, with 9 bases lining up with TRBD1. The germline gives CDR1 SGHDT, CDR2 YYEEEE. V was clipped by 5 bases and J by 10 bases; unmatched bases: 17. The CDR3 is 16 amino acids. CDR3 in amino acids: CASRRDRDLMWDAQYF. CDR3 nucleotides: TGTGCCAGCAGACGGGACAGGGATCTAATGTGGGATGCGCAGTATTTT. Full variable domain (missing parts from reference TRBV5-6 and TRBJ2-3): DAGVTQSPTHLIKTRGQQVTLRCSPKSGHDTVSWYQQALGQGPQFIFQYYEEEERQRGNFPDRFSGHQFPNYSSELNVNALLLGDSALYLCASRRDRDLMWDAQYFGPGTRLTVL.

This clonotype has a handful of counts. The chain links TRBV18 to TRBJ2-1; 8 bases are a match to TRBD2. The J segment lost 7 bases and the V segment lost 2 bases, leaving 7 bases of the junction unmatched. CDR1 is KGHSH and CDR2 is LQKENI in the germline V gene. The CDR3 extends over 15 amino acids. CDR3 in amino acids: CASSPTPRGGNEQFF. CDR3 sequence (DNA): TGTGCCAGCTCACCAACGCCACGGGGGGGAAATGAGCAGTTCTTC.

The chain combines TRBV7-9 with TRBJ2-1, with 14 bases aligning to TRBD2. V lost 3 bases, J lost 4 bases, and 17 bases stayed unmatched. Germline loops: CDR1 SEHNR, CDR2 FQNEAQ (reference sequence). The CDR3 totals 21 residues. DNA of the CDR3: TGTGCCAGCAGCTTTCCCGGACTAGCGGGGGGAGTCGGGTCCACTTACAATGAGCAGTTCTTC. This encodes CASSFPGLAGGVGSTYNEQFF.

The chain employs TRBV24-1 and TRBJ2-5; 9 nucleotides match TRBD1. Germline assignment: CDR1 KGHDR and CDR2 SFDVKD. The CDR3 has 15 amino acids. The ends lost 3 bases at V and 1 base at J; junction bases unmatched: 2. CDR3: CATSDLTGGQETQYF. The CDR3 coding sequence is TGTGCCACCAGTGATCTGACAGGGGGCCAAGAGACCCAGTACTTC.

In its sample, this clonotype was seen a few times. CDR3 coding DNA: TGTGCCAGCAGCACACGGGACAGGGGGCCTGAGCAGTTCTTC. Translating gives CASSTRDRGPEQFF. This chain joins TRBV13 and TRBJ2-7; TRBD1 aligns across 12 bases. The DNA matches TRBJ2-1 better at its end, which makes the J call doubtful. The length of the CDR3 is 14 residues. Germline V gene lookup returns CDR1 PRHDT and CDR2 FYEKMQ (reference sequence).

This clonotype was counted only a few times. The chain is built from TRBV25-1 and TRBJ2-5; perhaps TRBD1 as D (6 bases). The germline CDR1 and CDR2 sequences are MGHDK and SYGVNS. The CDR3 runs 14 residues. V shed 2 bases and J shed 1 base, with 8 bases lying between them. The CDR3 spells CASSEDRSQETQYF. CDR3 nucleotides: TGTGCCAGCAGTGAAGACAGGAGCCAAGAGACCCAGTACTTC.

This clonotype was detected a few times. The chain links TRBV6-5 to TRBJ2-1; TRBD1 aligns across 10 bases. Per the germline V gene, CDR1 is MNHEY and CDR2 is SVGAGI. CDR3 size: 15 residues. J was trimmed by 6 bases and V by 0 bases; bases with no gene match: 2. The CDR3, as DNA: TGTGCCAGCAGTTACTCCGGGACAGGGGCCAATGAGCAGTTCTTC. It codes for CASSYSGTGANEQFF.

In its sample, this clonotype was seen a few times. Here the CDR3 reads CASSLRAGSADIQYF. DNA of the CDR3: TGCGCCAGCAGCTTGAGAGCGGGATCAGCAGACATTCAGTACTTC. The chain links TRBV5-1 to TRBJ2-4, with 7 bases that match TRBD2. The length of the CDR3 is 15 residues. The germline V gene encodes CDR1 SGHRS and CDR2 YFSETQ. Losses at the gene ends were 1 base for V and 8 bases for J; bases not matched to a gene: 9. Looking up the rest from reference TRBV5-1 and TRBJ2-4 gives the full variable domain: KAGVTQTPRYLIKTRGQQVTLSCSPISGHRSVSWYQQTPGQGLQFLFEYFSETQRNKGNFPGRFSGRQFSNSRSEMNVSTLELGDSALYLCASSLRAGSADIQYFGAGTRLSVL.